The 19 T cell receptor beta chains in this list originate from one sample, sequenced in a study of post-analysis software for immune sequencing data. Incorporated into the TCR beta cDNA libraries were unique molecular identifiers, which served to reduce PCR and sequencing biases. TCRdb re-called the PCR reads through MiXCR, storing one row per CDR3 protein. This sample carries about 680,000 distinct CDR3 sequences, 59% of them seen once, and the ten largest clones take approximately 10%. Study observations and caveats: Four or five TRBV segments, including TRBV5-6, TRBV5-1 and TRBV20-1, were more frequent in patients than controls.

The antigens of these receptors remain unknown. Sequenced sample: blood. These receptor sequences come from a girl aged 2 to 10 with multiple sclerosis.

This chain uses TRBV18 with TRBJ2-3; 10 bases agree with TRBD2. With V trimmed by 6 bases and J by 0 bases, 9 bases remained unmatched. The germline CDR1 and CDR2 sequences are KGHSH and LQKENI. The CDR3 consists of 17 residues. Here the CDR3 DNA reads TGTGCCAGCTCCCAAGCGACAGCGGGAGGGAGCACAGATACGCAGTATTTT. This encodes CASSQATAGGSTDTQYF.

This rearrangement joins TRBV5-1 to TRBJ2-1; D gene ambiguous. Germline CDR1 SGHRS, CDR2 YFSETQ. This CDR3 has 11 amino acids. The germline V and J ends were trimmed by 0 bases and 15 bases, with 10 bases remaining between them. The CDR3 coding sequence is TGCGCCAGCAGCTTGGGCCTAGACGCGTTCTTC. It codes for CASSLGLDAFF.

The chain recombines TRBV6-5 with TRBJ2-5; D uncertain. The CDR3 runs to 15 residues. V was clipped by 4 bases and J by 2 bases, with 14 bases between them. Germline CDR1 is MNHEY and CDR2 is SVGAGI. The CDR3 coding sequence is TGTGCCAGCAGTTCCACAGTGAGCCGTCAAGAGACCCAGTACTTC. Translation: CASSSTVSRQETQYF.

V and J are TRBV18 and TRBJ2-3; D gene unclear. Trimming cost V 3 bases and J 2 bases, with 6 bases left between them. This CDR3 spans 13 amino acids. Germline CDR1 reads KGHSH; CDR2 reads LQKENI. DNA of the CDR3: TGTGCCAGCTCACCCGCTAACACAGATACGCAGTATTTT. This sequence encodes CASSPANTDTQYF.

A few counts support this clonotype. This chain uses TRBV27 with TRBJ2-3; D gene unclear. Trimming pared 3 bases from V and 2 bases from J, leaving 12 bases between. Germline V gene data show CDR1 as MNHEY and CDR2 as SMNVEV (reference sequence). The CDR3 totals 15 residues. CDR3 DNA: TGTGCCAGCAGTTTCTTAGGCCTCCCCACAGATACGCAGTATTTT. This sequence encodes CASSFLGLPTDTQYF.

This sequence joins TRBV6-5 and TRBJ2-3; 13 nucleotides match TRBD2. The CDR3 is 16 residues long. Trimming cost V 8 bases and J 0 bases; bases outside gene matches: 5. CDR1 is MNHEY and CDR2 is SVGAGI in the germline V gene. Here the CDR3 DNA reads TGTGCCAGCCGACTAGCGGGGGGCGCTAGCACAGATACGCAGTATTTT. Protein product: CASRLAGGASTDTQYF.

V and J are TRBV24-1 and TRBJ1-1; unclear D gene. Germline assignment: CDR1 KGHDR and CDR2 SFDVKD. The CDR3 runs to 15 residues. V shed 3 bases and J shed 10 bases, with 20 bases lying between them. CDR3 protein: CATSDGSPGRGRAFF. The CDR3, as DNA: TGTGCCACCAGTGATGGCTCTCCGGGCAGAGGGCGAGCTTTCTTT.

The rearrangement links TRBV7-9 to TRBJ2-7; possibly TRBD2 for D (6 bases). Trimming stripped 8 bases from V and 0 bases from J, with 17 bases between. Germline V gene data show CDR1 as SEHNR and CDR2 as FQNEAQ (reference sequence). The CDR3 length is 15 residues. In DNA, the CDR3 is TGTGCCAGCGGTACCGCCTCGGGGGTCTCCTACGAGCAGTACTTC. Amino acid sequence: CASGTASGVSYEQYF.

The chain is built from TRBV6-2 or TRBV6-3 and TRBJ2-7, with 11 nucleotides matching TRBD2. Trimming cost V 6 bases and J 3 bases; bases outside gene matches: 7. This CDR3 spans 15 amino acids. Germline lookup yields CDR1 MNHEY and CDR2 SVGEGT. In nucleotides, the CDR3 is TGTGCCAGCAGACCTAGCGGGGGGCGCTACTACGAGCAGTACTTC. The encoded protein is CASRPSGGRYYEQYF.

V and J are TRBV29-1 and TRBJ2-5; D is unresolved. V was clipped by 2 bases and J by 1 base, with 14 bases between them. The CDR3 runs 15 residues. Germline CDR1 is SQVTM and CDR2 is ANQGSEA. In nucleotides, the CDR3 is TGCAGCGTTGAATTGCTGCCCGGTTTCCAAGAGACCCAGTACTTC. This sequence encodes CSVELLPGFQETQYF.

The chain is built from TRBV18 and TRBJ2-5; D may be TRBD1 (6 bases). Trimming pared 6 bases from V and 2 bases from J, leaving 19 bases between. Germline V lookup: CDR1 KGHSH, CDR2 LQKENI. This CDR3 has 16 amino acids. The DNA of the CDR3 is TGTGCCAGCTCTCGCCGGGACATACGTTCACAAGAGACCCAGTACTTC. Encoded protein: CASSRRDIRSQETQYF.

There are a few counts of this clonotype. This chain connects TRBV5-1 to TRBJ2-1, with TRBD2 matching over 9 bases. Per germline, CDR1 SGHRS and CDR2 YFSETQ. The J segment lost 0 bases and the V segment lost 3 bases, leaving 4 bases of the junction unmatched. This CDR3 spans 16 amino acids. CDR3 protein: CASSWLAGDSYNEQFF. The DNA of the CDR3 is TGCGCCAGCAGCTGGTTAGCGGGGGACTCCTACAATGAGCAGTTCTTC.

This clonotype was seen more than once but under ten times. The chain is built from TRBV14 and TRBJ2-5; the D gene is possibly TRBD1 (6 bases). The CDR3 contains 16 residues. Trimming shortened V by 0 bases and J by 1 base, and 12 bases separated the two germline ends. From germline, CDR1 is SGHDN and CDR2 FVKESK. The CDR3 reads CASSQDRTVLQETQYF. The CDR3 DNA reads as TGTGCCAGCAGCCAAGATCGGACAGTACTCCAAGAGACCCAGTACTTC.

The chain uses TRBV12-3 or TRBV12-4 and TRBJ1-1; D is ambiguous. Trimming pared 5 bases from V and 1 base from J, leaving 11 bases between. This CDR3 contains 14 residues. The CDR3 sequence is CASSPRRRNTEAFF. The CDR3 DNA is TGTGCCAGCAGTCCCAGGCGTAGGAACACTGAAGCTTTCTTT.

The V and J genes are TRBV7-8 and TRBJ2-1, with 14 nucleotides matching TRBD2. The J call may be faulty, since TRBJ2-7 better matches the DNA end. The CDR3 consists of 16 residues. Germline V gene sequence: CDR1 SGHVS, CDR2 FQNEAQ. The CDR3 loop reads CASSLGGLAGVREQYF. CDR3 DNA sequence: TGTGCCAGCAGCTTAGGGGGACTAGCGGGGGTACGCGAGCAGTACTTC.

This clonotype appeared once. A much larger clone sits a single nucleotide away, making a read error possible. This chain connects TRBV7-9 to TRBJ1-2; 10 nucleotides match TRBD1. CDR1 is SEHNR and CDR2 is FQNEAQ in the germline V gene (reference sequence). V was pared by 4 bases and J by 1 base, with 0 bases of the junction left unmatched. CDR3 length: 14 residues. In DNA, the CDR3 is TGTGCCAGCAGCTGGGACAGGGGTAACTATGGCTACACCTTC. Its protein product is CASSWDRGNYGYTF.

This clonotype occurred once. The chain recombines TRBV10-3 with TRBJ1-5; TRBD1 is a possible D gene (5 bases). This CDR3 has 16 amino acids. CDR1 and CDR2 from the germline V gene are ENHRY and SYGVKD. V was clipped by 3 bases and J by 1 base, with 13 bases between them. CDR3 bases: TGTGCCATCAGTGACCCGGGGGTCTCGAGCAATCAGCCCCAGCATTTT. It translates to CAISDPGVSSNQPQHF.

This clonotype was observed once. The V gene is TRBV4-1, the J gene TRBJ2-4, with 11 bases lining up with TRBD2. J gave up 6 bases and V 0 bases, and 16 bases lay outside the gene matches. CDR3 size: 20 residues. Germline V gene lookup returns CDR1 MGHRA and CDR2 YSYEKL. The CDR3 is CASSQDPTSGGVLFRNIQYF. The CDR3 DNA reads TGCGCCAGCAGCCAAGATCCCACTAGCGGGGGTGTACTCTTCAGAAACATTCAGTACTTC.

The chain is built from TRBV20-1 and TRBJ2-7; 12 bases agree with TRBD2. V shed 5 bases, J shed 1 base, and the junction held 12 bases outside the gene matches. The CDR3 totals 17 residues. The germline V gene encodes CDR1 DFQATT and CDR2 SNEGSKA (reference sequence). The CDR3 spells CSALYFSGLAGSYEQYF. The CDR3 DNA reads as TGCAGTGCTCTATACTTTAGCGGACTAGCGGGGTCCTACGAGCAGTACTTC.